This TCR beta chain derives from a study of memory CD4+ T cells and cytomegalovirus serostatus. Original data processing: After removing out-of-frame reads, approximately 2.2 million distinct TCRbeta sequences remained. Some clones are missing from TCRdb's copy, which holds only in-frame ones; the method was immunoSEQ multiplex PCR. V, J and clone size are taken as reported in that table, and D and trimming were inferred from the DNA itself. Of 54,000 or so clones detected, roughly 81% appear once; the ten largest clones hold 0.8% to 1.2%. The sort gate was single viable CD3+CD4+CD8-CD45RO+ cells for memory CD4+ T cells. CD4+ T cells were isolated by positive magnetic selection. The V gene's germline CDR1 is MNHNS and CDR2 SASEGT. The CDR3 extends over 14 amino acids. V was trimmed by 6 bases and J by 3 bases, leaving 12 bases between them.

Sequencing used memory CD4+ T cells from blood. The chain employs TRBV6-1 and TRBJ2-1, with D hard to call. The TCR sequence derives from an adult in good health and CMV-seronegative. The CDR3 nucleotides read TGTGCCAGCAGCGGGTGGGCGGACTACAATGAGCAGTTCTTC. Amino acids: CASSGWADYNEQFF.